These 11 T cell receptor beta chains were sequenced from one sample in a study of cytomegalovirus exposure and HLA in healthy donors. PCR amplification relied on 60 Vbeta primers (plus 13 Jbeta primers). This table comes from immunoSEQ multiplex PCR, and its TCRdb copy is limited to in-frame clones, with some not included. The sample shows 200,000 or so clones, and around 0.7% sits with its ten largest clones. The specimen sequenced was PBMCs. The receptors derive from a boy younger than 18 in good health and CMV-seronegative.

The V gene is TRBV15, the J gene TRBJ1-4; no clear D gene. Germline lookup yields CDR1 LNHNV and CDR2 YYDKDF (reference sequence). The V end was cut by 3 bases, the J end by 7 bases, with 12 bases between. The CDR3 runs 14 residues. The CDR3 DNA sequence: TGTGCCACCAGCAGTACAGTTATGAGTGAAAAACTGTTTTTT. Protein: CATSSTVMSEKLFF.

The chain combines TRBV4-2 with TRBJ2-3, with TRBD2 identical over 9 bases. This CDR3 has 19 amino acids. The V gene end was trimmed by 1 base and the J gene end by 0 bases; junction bases not matched to a gene: 11. CDR1 LGHNA and CDR2 YNFKEQ come from the germline V gene. This CDR3 reads CASSQAVAGGQTSTDTQYF. The CDR3 DNA follows: TGTGCCAGCAGCCAAGCGGTCGCGGGGGGGCAAACAAGCACAGATACGCAGTATTTT.

The V and J genes are TRBV5-1 and TRBJ2-7; TRBD1 might be the D (6 bases). In germline, CDR1 is SGHRS, CDR2 YFSETQ. Trimming stripped 4 bases from V and 6 bases from J, with 17 bases between. The CDR3 loop spans 14 amino acids. In DNA form, the CDR3 reads TGCGCCAGCAGCACAACACAGGGTTCCCTCGAGCAGTACTTC. This translates into CASSTTQGSLEQYF.

The CDR3 sequence: CASTPGNEQFF. The CDR3 DNA reads TGTGCCAGCACCCCGGGCAATGAGCAGTTCTTC. The gene calls are TRBV2 and TRBJ2-1; no clear D. Looked up from germline, CDR1 is SNHLY and CDR2 is FYNNEI. V was trimmed by 7 bases and J by 6 bases, leaving 7 bases between them. CDR3 size: 11 residues.

CDR3 in DNA: TGTGCCAGCAGTTTTTCTCGGAGCTCTGGAAACACCATATATTTT. Encoded protein: CASSFSRSSGNTIYF. The chain is built from TRBV6-1 and TRBJ1-3, with D unclear. The CDR3 length is 15 residues. Deletions cut 5 bases from V and 0 bases from J, with 11 bases between. CDR1 and CDR2 from the germline V gene are MNHNS and SASEGT.

This rearrangement joins TRBV5-1 to TRBJ2-7, with D unclear. The CDR3 is 14 residues long. CDR1 SGHRS and CDR2 YFSETQ come from the germline V gene. V was pared by 7 bases and J by 6 bases, with 20 bases between. The CDR3 nucleotides read TGCGCCAGCTGCAATTGGGCGAAATCCATCGAGCAGTACTTC. As protein: CASCNWAKSIEQYF.

V gene TRBV18 combines with J gene TRBJ2-7; D possibly corresponds to TRBD1 (6 bases). The CDR3 runs 14 residues. V was trimmed by 3 bases and J by 4 bases, leaving 13 bases between them. Germline V lookup: CDR1 KGHSH, CDR2 LQKENI. CDR3 residues: CASSPGQRNYEQYF. Here the CDR3 DNA reads TGTGCCAGCTCACCTGGACAGAGAAATTACGAGCAGTACTTC.

The CDR3 DNA follows: TGCGCCAGCAGCCAGCAGGGGGATATTGGCTACACCTTC. It is translated as CASSQQGDIGYTF. The chain carries TRBV4-1 and TRBJ1-2; 7 nucleotides align to TRBD1. CDR3 length: 13 amino acids. J was trimmed by 7 bases and V by 3 bases; bases with no gene match: 5. CDR1 and CDR2 (germline): MGHRA, YSYEKL.

V usage is TRBV7-3 and J usage is TRBJ2-2, with D possibly matching TRBD1 (7 bases). The CDR3 length is 15 residues. The germline CDR1 and CDR2 sequences are SGHTA and FQGTGA. Between the trimmed V and J ends, which lost 5 bases and 6 bases, there was a span of 16 bases. The CDR3, as DNA: TGTGCCAGCAGCGTAGAGGCAGGGGGGTCCGGGGAGCTGTTTTTT. This gives the protein CASSVEAGGSGELFF.

V gene TRBV30 combines with J gene TRBJ1-5; D uncertain. Trimming took 0 bases from V and 7 from J, leaving 13 bases between them. This CDR3 is built from 14 residues. Germline V gene lookup returns CDR1 GTSNPN and CDR2 SVGIG (reference sequence). The CDR3 nucleotides are TGTGCCTGGAGTGTAAATCCCCCGGGGCAGCCCCAGCATTTT. Translated, it gives CAWSVNPPGQPQHF.

The chain uses TRBV29-1 and TRBJ2-3; 9 nucleotides align to TRBD2. J lost 2 bases, V lost 0 bases, and 6 bases had no gene match. This CDR3 comprises 16 residues. Per the germline V gene, CDR1 is SQVTM and CDR2 is ANQGSEA. CDR3 DNA: TGCAGCGTTGAAGATCATCAGCGGGGGGCCACAGATACGCAGTATTTT. The encoded protein is CSVEDHQRGATDTQYF.